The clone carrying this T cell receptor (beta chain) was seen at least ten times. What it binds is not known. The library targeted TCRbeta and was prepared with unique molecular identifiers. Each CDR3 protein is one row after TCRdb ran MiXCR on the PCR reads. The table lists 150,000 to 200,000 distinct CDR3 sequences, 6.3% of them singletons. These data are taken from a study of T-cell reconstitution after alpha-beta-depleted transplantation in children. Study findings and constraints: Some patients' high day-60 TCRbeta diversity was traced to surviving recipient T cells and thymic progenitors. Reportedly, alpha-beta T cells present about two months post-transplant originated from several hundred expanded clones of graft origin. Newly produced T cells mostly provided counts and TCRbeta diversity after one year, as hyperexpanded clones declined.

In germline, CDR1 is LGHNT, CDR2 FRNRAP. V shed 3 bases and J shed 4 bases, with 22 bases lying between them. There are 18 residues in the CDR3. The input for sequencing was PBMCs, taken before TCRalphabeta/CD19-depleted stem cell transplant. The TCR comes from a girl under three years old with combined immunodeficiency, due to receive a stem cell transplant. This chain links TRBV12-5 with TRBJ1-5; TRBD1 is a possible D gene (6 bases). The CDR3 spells CASGFFLEGEEANQPQHF. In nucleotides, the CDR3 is TGTGCTAGTGGTTTTTTTCTTGAGGGGGAAGAAGCTAATCAGCCCCAGCATTTT.